Shown below are 19 T cell receptor beta chains from a single sample sequenced in a study of multiple sclerosis patients with progressive multifocal leukoencephalopathy. The assay was immunoSEQ multiplex PCR, and TCRdb's table has in-frame clones only and misses some. The profile shows fewer than 40,000 clones, about 91% of them singletons. Time point specified: time of PML onset. This material consisted of PBMCs, taken from a patient treated with natalizumab. These receptor sequences come from a woman aged 40 to 50 with progressive multifocal leukoencephalopathy.

The chain carries TRBV4-1 and TRBJ1-6; a possible D gene is TRBD1 (5 bases). Germline-derived CDR1 and CDR2 are MGHRA and YSYEKL. The CDR3 contains 20 residues. Trimming cost V 1 base and J 11 bases, with 30 bases left between them. CDR3 in DNA: TGCGCCAGCAGCCAAGTCCCCTTTCACGTGGGGGACCCTGCCCTCGCACCCCTCCACTTT. Its translation is CASSQVPFHVGDPALAPLHF.

V gene TRBV19 combines with J gene TRBJ1-5; D is unresolved. This CDR3 contains 16 residues. V dropped 1 base and J dropped 0 bases, with 10 bases sitting between them. Germline V gene sequence: CDR1 LNHDA, CDR2 SQIVND (reference sequence). This CDR3 is CASSIGKVLSNQPQHF. The CDR3 DNA reads TGTGCCAGTAGTATAGGGAAGGTCCTTAGCAATCAGCCCCAGCATTTT.

The V gene is TRBV30, the J gene TRBJ2-1; D possibly uses TRBD1 or TRBD2 (5 bases each). Trimming took off 0 bases at V and 4 bases at J, with 10 bases between the two ends. The length of the CDR3 is 14 residues. Germline V gene sequence: CDR1 GTSNPN, CDR2 SVGIG (reference sequence). CDR3 sequence (DNA): TGTGCCTGGAGTGTAGGGACGCCTTACAATGAGCAGTTCTTC. Protein: CAWSVGTPYNEQFF. Looking up the rest from reference TRBV30 and TRBJ2-1 gives the full variable domain: SQTIHQWPATLVQPVGSPLSLECTVEGTSNPNLYWYRQAAGRGLQLLFYSVGIGQISSEVPQNLSASRPQDRQFILSSKKLLLSDSGFYLCAWSVGTPYNEQFFGPGTRLTVL.

The sample holds one count of this clone. V is TRBV30 and J is TRBJ1-1; no clear D. Between the trimmed V and J ends, which lost 0 bases and 3 bases, there was a span of 5 bases. Germline CDR1 reads GTSNPN; CDR2 reads SVGIG (reference sequence). The CDR3 runs to 12 residues. The CDR3 loop is CAWSVGDTEAFF. DNA for the CDR3: TGTGCCTGGAGTGTCGGAGACACTGAAGCTTTCTTT.

The chain uses TRBV27 and TRBJ2-1; D not resolved. The germline CDR1 and CDR2 sequences are MNHEY and SMNVEV (reference sequence). CDR3 size: 13 residues. V lost 5 bases and J 1 base, leaving 6 bases between the germline ends. The CDR3 DNA follows: TGTGCCAGCAGTATAGGTTCCTACAATGAGCAGTTCTTC. Translated: CASSIGSYNEQFF.

J is TRBJ2-2 and V is TRBV6-5; D gene unclear. CDR3 length: 12 amino acids. With 0 bases removed from V and 6 bases from J, the gap between germline ends came to 2 bases. The germline V gene encodes CDR1 MNHEY and CDR2 SVGAGI. The CDR3 loop is CASSYSPGELFF. CDR3 nucleotides: TGTGCCAGCAGTTACTCCCCCGGGGAGCTGTTTTTT.

Here the CDR3 reads CASSQAGGPGDTQYF. The DNA of the CDR3 is TGTGCCAGCAGCCAAGCGGGAGGGCCGGGAGATACGCAGTATTTT. The chain carries TRBV7-6 and TRBJ2-3, with TRBD2 matching 10 bases. The germline V gene encodes CDR1 SGHVS and CDR2 FNYEAQ. Trimming removed 5 bases from V and 5 bases from J; junction bases left unmatched: 7. CDR3 size: 15 residues.

The V gene is TRBV6-6, the J gene TRBJ1-3, with TRBD1 matching 9 bases. This CDR3 is 16 amino acids long. The V segment lost 0 bases and the J segment 4 bases; nucleotides outside the gene matches: 4. Germline V gene lookup returns CDR1 MNHNY and CDR2 SVGAGI (reference sequence). This chain's CDR3 is CASSYSTGGRGNTIYF. The CDR3 DNA is TGTGCCAGCAGTTACTCTACAGGGGGCAGGGGAAACACCATATATTTT.

The V and J genes are TRBV5-1 and TRBJ2-1, with no clear D. Trimming cost V 8 bases and J 9 bases, with 18 bases left between them. Germline loops: CDR1 SGHRS, CDR2 YFSETQ. This CDR3 contains 13 residues. CDR3 region: CASSGSTSGEQFF. The DNA for the CDR3 is TGCGCCAGTTCCGGTTCCACCTCCGGTGAGCAGTTCTTC. Combining the CDR3 with reference TRBV5-1 and TRBJ2-1 gives the whole variable domain KAGVTQTPRYLIKTRGQQVTLSCSPISGHRSVSWYQQTPGQGLQFLFEYFSETQRNKGNFPGRFSGRQFSNSRSEMNVSTLELGDSALYLCASSGSTSGEQFFGPGTRLTVL.

This chain uses TRBV7-9 with TRBJ2-1; D call uncertain. Trimming cost V 5 bases and J 5 bases, with 19 bases left between them. Germline-derived CDR1 and CDR2 are SEHNR and FQNEAQ (reference sequence). This CDR3 is built from 16 residues. The CDR3 region is CASSPSRLQVNNEQFF. CDR3 DNA sequence: TGTGCCAGCAGCCCATCCCGGCTCCAGGTAAACAATGAGCAGTTCTTC. Based on the CDR3 plus reference TRBV7-9 and TRBJ2-1, the full variable domain is DTGVSQNPRHKITKRGQNVTFRCDPISEHNRLYWYRQTLGQGPEFLTYFQNEAQLEKSRLLSDRFSAERPKGSFSTLEIQRTEQGDSAMYLCASSPSRLQVNNEQFFGPGTRLTVL.

The chain links TRBV25-1 to TRBJ2-3, with D possibly matching TRBD2 (6 bases). Germline CDR1 is MGHDK and CDR2 is SYGVNS. The ends were cut back, 0 bases at V and 5 bases at J, with 15 bases in the middle. This CDR3 contains 16 residues. The CDR3 sequence: CASSEYIGGAVDTQYF. CDR3 nucleotides: TGTGCCAGCAGTGAATATATCGGGGGAGCTGTAGATACGCAGTATTTT.

CDR3 residues: CASSEKQGNTEAFF. CDR3 bases: TGTGCCAGCAGTGAAAAACAGGGGAACACTGAAGCTTTCTTT. The chain links TRBV6-1 to TRBJ1-1; D possibly corresponds to TRBD1 (6 bases). The V end was cut by 2 bases, the J end by 1 base, with 8 bases between. Germline CDR1 MNHNS, CDR2 SASEGT. This CDR3 comprises 14 residues.

This clone was recorded a few times. The chain has TRBV11-3 and TRBJ2-1; no clear D gene. This CDR3 has 11 residues. The V end lost 3 bases, the J end lost 7 bases, and 4 bases lay between the germline ends. Germline V gene data show CDR1 as SGHNT and CDR2 as YENEEA. The CDR3 coding sequence is TGTGCCAGCAGCTTTTTGAATGAGCAGTTCTTC. Protein sequence: CASSFLNEQFF.

V and J are TRBV5-4 and TRBJ2-1, with D unclear. The CDR3 is 15 amino acids. From germline, CDR1 is SGHNT and CDR2 YYREEE (reference sequence). V was shortened by 1 base and J by 3 bases, with 11 bases between the two germline ends. The CDR3 region is CASSLRQEYYNEQFF. CDR3 bases: TGTGCCAGCAGCTTGAGGCAGGAGTACTACAATGAGCAGTTCTTC.

The J gene is TRBJ2-7, the V gene TRBV4-3, with 9 bases fitting TRBD1. V trimming: 1 base; J trimming: 0 bases; junction bases outside the gene matches: 4. This CDR3 has 16 residues. From germline, CDR1 is LGHNA and CDR2 YSLEER. CDR3 sequence reads: CASSQATGGSSYEQYF. In DNA form, the CDR3 reads TGCGCCAGCAGCCAAGCGACAGGGGGGAGCTCCTACGAGCAGTACTTC.

To note about this clone: A read error may account for a junction end that differs from germline. The chain combines TRBV7-7 with TRBJ2-1; 8 nucleotides line up with TRBD1. The CDR3 covers 15 residues. Germline CDR1 SSHAT, CDR2 FNYEAQ (reference sequence). The CDR3 spells CASSPDRGSYNEQFF. The CDR3 nucleotides are TGTGCTAGCAGCCCCGACAGGGGTTCCTACAATGAGCAGTTCTTC. Complete variable domain (other parts from reference TRBV7-7 and TRBJ2-1): GAGVSQSPRYKVTKRGQDVTLRCDPISSHATLYWYQQALGQGPEFLTYFNYEAQPDKSGLPSDRFSAERPEGSISTLTIQRTEQRDSAMYRCASSPDRGSYNEQFFGPGTRLTVL.

V and J are TRBV15 and TRBJ1-5, with D unresolved. Trimming shortened V by 0 bases and J by 0 bases, and 12 bases separated the two germline ends. The CDR3 loop spans 17 amino acids. The germline V gene has CDR1 LNHNV and CDR2 YYDKDF (reference sequence). In DNA form, the CDR3 reads TGTGCCACCAGCAGAGAAAAGGCCGGCTTTAGCAATCAGCCCCAGCATTTT. Translating it yields CATSREKAGFSNQPQHF.

The V gene is TRBV7-2, the J gene TRBJ2-1; D remains unclear. This CDR3 contains 14 residues. Per germline, CDR1 SGHTA and CDR2 FQGNSA. V was pared by 5 bases and J by 6 bases, with 14 bases between. The CDR3 is CASSRAGSFNEQFF. In nucleotides, the CDR3 is TGTGCCAGCAGCCGAGCCGGAAGTTTCAATGAGCAGTTCTTC.

The chain uses TRBV6-1 and TRBJ1-2, with TRBD1 matching over 11 bases. The CDR3 is 16 amino acids. After removal of 0 bases from V and 2 bases from J, the junction contained 2 bases not matched to a gene. Germline V gene lookup returns CDR1 MNHNS and CDR2 SASEGT. Here the CDR3 reads CASSEARTGGNYGYTF. The CDR3 DNA reads TGTGCCAGCAGTGAAGCCCGGACAGGGGGCAACTATGGCTACACCTTC.